This T cell receptor beta chain was documented in a study of cytomegalovirus exposure and HLA in healthy donors. The CDR3 spans 15 residues. V was pared by 4 bases and J by 2 bases, with 14 bases between. CDR1 and CDR2 (germline): SGHRS, YFSETQ. PCR was performed using 60 Vbeta and 13 Jbeta primers. Measured with immunoSEQ multiplex PCR; TCRdb has only the in-frame clones, and not every one. This sample has some 150,000 clones, with almost 80% found just once. Regarding the study as a whole: Reports showed the classifier diagnosing cytomegalovirus status with high specificity and sensitivity.

This clone was seen a few times. What it binds is unknown. The chain combines TRBV5-1 with TRBJ2-3, with D tentatively TRBD2 (5 bases). What was sequenced was PBMCs. The sequence came from a woman between 40 and 50 years old in good health and CMV-seropositive. The CDR3 DNA sequence: TGCGCCAGCAGCCCTGGACTGGGAGACACAGATACGCAGTATTTT. This gives the protein CASSPGLGDTDTQYF. Complete variable domain (other parts from reference TRBV5-1 and TRBJ2-3): KAGVTQTPRYLIKTRGQQVTLSCSPISGHRSVSWYQQTPGQGLQFLFEYFSETQRNKGNFPGRFSGRQFSNSRSEMNVSTLELGDSALYLCASSPGLGDTDTQYFGPGTRLTVL.